Below, 8 T cell receptor beta chains from the same sample are listed, as sequenced in a study of blood T cell repertoires in COVID-19. Clones were sequenced by immunoSEQ multiplex PCR, and TCRdb holds only the in-frame ones, with some missing. The sample holds 250,000 to 350,000 clones, 75% to 95% seen once. Input material: PBMCs or T cells enriched from blood (not recorded which). The receptors were gathered from a woman aged 25-40 years who had recovered from COVID-19.

This chain links TRBV18 with TRBJ2-3, with 9 bases that match TRBD2. J lost 4 bases, V lost 7 bases, and 6 bases had no gene match. Per the germline V gene, CDR1 is KGHSH and CDR2 is LQKENI. The CDR3 consists of 14 residues. The CDR3 reads CASFNSGSPDTQYF. The CDR3 DNA follows: TGTGCCAGCTTTAATAGCGGGAGTCCAGATACGCAGTATTTT.

This chain uses TRBV18 with TRBJ2-1, with D perhaps matching TRBD2 (5 bases). V lost 6 bases and J 0 bases, leaving 15 bases between the germline ends. Per germline, CDR1 KGHSH and CDR2 LQKENI. This CDR3 comprises 16 residues. The CDR3 nucleotides are TGTGCCAGCTCCCTGAAGAGGGTGAGCTCCTACAATGAGCAGTTCTTC. Protein sequence: CASSLKRVSSYNEQFF.

This chain uses TRBV7-9 with TRBJ1-2; the D is unclear. The V end was cut by 0 bases, the J end by 5 bases, with 19 bases between. Germline CDR1 and CDR2: SEHNR and FQNEAQ (reference sequence). The CDR3 consists of 17 residues. CDR3 residues: CASSLAQADQLKYGYTF. The DNA of the CDR3 is TGTGCCAGCAGCTTAGCGCAGGCAGACCAGCTTAAATATGGCTACACCTTC.

In the case of this clone: At the DNA level, this CDR3 is encoded by other sequences in the same sample as well. V and J are TRBV6-5 and TRBJ1-2; D gene unclear. V lost 0 bases, J lost 0 bases, and 5 bases lay in between. The germline V gene encodes CDR1 MNHEY and CDR2 SVGAGI. This CDR3 is built from 14 residues. The CDR3 sequence is CASSYSTANYGYTF. DNA of the CDR3: TGTGCCAGCAGTTACTCCACAGCTAACTATGGCTACACCTTC.

J is TRBJ2-6 and V is TRBV28; D not certain. V was cut by 3 bases and J by 3 bases, with 9 bases left in between. The CDR3 is 15 amino acids. CDR1 and CDR2 from the germline V gene are MDHEN and SYDVKM. The DNA for the CDR3 is TGTGCCAGCAGTTTGATCGGTAGTGGGGCCAACGTCCTGACTTTC. This codes for CASSLIGSGANVLTF.

V gene TRBV7-8 combines with J gene TRBJ1-2; the D is unclear. CDR3 length: 13 amino acids. Trimming removed 1 base from V and 1 base from J, with 4 bases in between. Germline-derived CDR1 and CDR2 are SGHVS and FQNEAQ. CDR3 amino acids: CASSLVLNYGYTF. CDR3 in DNA: TGTGCCAGCAGCTTAGTTCTTAACTATGGCTACACCTTC.

The chain couples TRBV10-3 to TRBJ1-5, with 8 bases matching TRBD1. Trimming at V came to 6 bases and at J to 7 bases, leaving 8 bases not matched to a gene. Germline assignment: CDR1 ENHRY and CDR2 SYGVKD. The CDR3 is 14 residues long. DNA of the CDR3: TGTGCCATCAGGGCAGGGGGCGCGGGACAGCCCCAGCATTTT. It specifies CAIRAGGAGQPQHF.

The sample holds a few counts of this clone. The chain couples TRBV3-1 (or the pseudogene TRBV3-2) to TRBJ2-1; D uncertain. Trimming stripped 1 base from V and 4 bases from J, with 5 bases between. The CDR3 is 13 amino acids. Germline lookup yields CDR1 LGHDT and CDR2 YNNKEL (reference sequence). CDR3 coding DNA: TGTGCCAGCAGCCAAGCCGTTTACAATGAGCAGTTCTTC. This gives the protein CASSQAVYNEQFF.